This paragraph covers one TCR beta chain sequence. The target of this receptor is not known. Base-call qualities are not available, and no considerably larger clone is one nucleotide away. These data are taken from a study of blood T cell repertoires in COVID-19 (TCRdb year 2020). Turning to the overall study: The collaborator samples originated in the United States, Italy and Spain and spanned the acute and convalescent phases of COVID-19. The prospective study material was composed of cDNA or gDNA derived from T cells, B-cell-depleted T cells, or PBMCs. Deeply sampled blood TCRbeta repertoires from subjects exposed to, actively infected with, or recovered from COVID-19 were included in the dataset. The repertoires were released in a freely available public database intended as a resource for research on the immune response to SARS-CoV-2. The samples were drawn from the first 160 participants of the ongoing ImmuneRACE study and from 1,254 subjects provided by 6 global collaborators. Nearly every sample came with metadata listing a de-identified subject ID, COVID-19 status, age in years and sex. Where available, HLA class I and class II types were obtained from metadata supplied by the sample provider rather than from assay-based typing. The research as a whole found: Clinical and demographic metadata were provided uncurated, with the amount varying by source and participant.

The collaborating institutions used their own protocols to collect whole blood in K2EDTA tubes. For TCRbeta analysis, collaborator samples were shipped as frozen whole blood, as isolated PBMCs, or as DNA extracted from either sample type. TCRbeta CDR3 regions were amplified from genomic DNA by means of the immunoSEQ Assay, a bias-controlled multiplex PCR. On the study's bioinformatics: Within the assay, amplification of reference gene primers was used to estimate how many nucleated cells each sample contained. To quantify the absolute abundance of each unique TCRbeta CDR3 rearrangement, sequence reads were collapsed and filtered. For each sample, productive Simpson clonality was calculated by taking the square root of Simpson's diversity index across productive rearrangements. Held by TCRdb, this immuneACCESS table contains in-frame sequences only and omits some clones. Under half of the omission traces to an unresolved V gene where checked; the cause of the rest is unknown. V and J calls and clone size are those listed in that table; D and trimming were worked out from the DNA. This sample gives some 200,000 clones in total; 65% to 85% of them show up just once. Under 3% of the sample is held by the ten biggest clonotypes.

The CDR3 runs 15 amino acids, cysteine and phenylalanine included. Of the read, only the CDR3 DNA is kept; its 45 bases are in frame from base 1. The chain was built from TRBV21-1 and TRBJ1-3. TRBV21-1 is a listed pseudogene. The TCR sequence derives from a human donor with acute or convalescent COVID-19. The donor label of this sample is uncertain. The material sequenced was peripheral blood. The CDR3 loop reads CASSPGGSPGNTIYF. The DNA sequence is as follows: TGTGCCAGCAGCCCTGGGGGGTCCCCTGGAAACACCATATATTTT.